A selection of T cell receptor beta chains follows, all from one sample in a study of cytomegalovirus exposure and HLA in healthy donors. The method was immunoSEQ multiplex PCR; TCRdb's version includes in-frame clones alone and lacks a portion of them. Of 180,000 or so clones in the sample, around 80% were seen once. Sequencing used PBMCs. Receptors originate from a woman in her forties or fifties in good health and CMV-seropositive. The conserved cysteine and the conserved F or W are not part of the CDR3 here. A D gene is named only where the DNA matches it firmly.

>-|TRBV4-3|TRBD2
ASSQGLWTSSPYEQY
>TRBJ2-7|TRBV27|TRBD1
ASSPWTRVTRGRGVREQY
>TRBJ1-1|TRBV6-6|-
ASSYDGENTEAF
>TRBJ1-1|TRBV10-3|TRBD1
AISEPDREAF
>TRBJ2-1|TRBV7-2|-
ASSFEVAEYNEQF
>TRBJ1-2|TRBV7-2|-
ASSLRQQENYGYT
>TRBJ2-1|TRBV10-3|-
AISEDWQGPTYNEQF
>TRBJ1-1|TRBV15|-
ATSRGTEAF
>TRBJ1-2|TRBV30|-
AWSNNRVSGYT
>TRBJ2-7|TRBV5-1|-
ASSLGTGYEQY
>TRBJ2-1|TRBV28|-
ASSLGSGVEQF
>TRBJ1-1|TRBV19|-
ASSIQGSTEAF
>TRBJ1-6|TRBV4-3|-
ASSQATGSPLH
>TRBJ2-7|TRBV28|TRBD2
ASSLTSGRVTYEQY
>TRBJ2-2|TRBV7-2|TRBD2
ASSLDGLAGGTGELF
>TRBJ1-3|TRBV14|-
ASSQQGYSGNTIY
>TRBJ1-1|TRBV6-1|TRBD1
ASLYRGNPEAF
>TRBJ2-5|TRBV28|TRBD2
ASSSLTSGRAFGETQY
>TRBJ2-4|TRBV7-2|TRBD2
ASSLGPPGLGAVRIQY
>TRBJ1-2|TRBV27|-
ASSRTGFRGYGYT
>TRBJ2-7|TRBV5-5|TRBD1
ASSLVPRQGAYEQY
>TRBJ2-7|TRBV15|-
ATSRDEGANYEQY
>TRBJ2-1|TRBV5-5|TRBD2
ASSRPSLAGVRDEQF
>TRBJ1-2|TRBV30|-
AWSVGAVGLLHGYT
>TRBJ2-1|TRBV7-9|TRBD2
ASSYLAGLNNEQF
>TRBJ1-2|TRBV6-5|TRBD1
ASSYSRRGRDGYT
>TRBJ2-7|TRBV6-4|-
ASTEGGQTDYEQY
>TRBJ2-1|TRBV6-1|TRBD2
ASSHGASGGDEQF
>TRBJ1-5|TRBV7-9|TRBD1
ASSLDRGSDQPQH
>TRBJ2-2|TRBV7-8|-
ASSPFTGELF
>TRBJ1-2|TRBV27|-
ASSLSPLAGAQGYT
>TRBJ2-7|TRBV27|-
ASRGYRTVNSYEQY
>TRBJ2-7|TRBV6-5|-
ASSPSSYEQY
>TRBJ2-5|TRBV5-1|TRBD1
ASREPGGETQY
>TRBJ2-7|TRBV5-1|TRBD1
ASSLAGTGMSEQY
>TRBJ1-1|TRBV19|-
ASSIAAGRTANTEAF
>TRBJ1-4|TRBV6-5|-
ASSSPRGKSNEKLF
>TRBJ1-3|TRBV7-9|-
ASGTGSGNTIY
>TRBJ2-3|TRBV5-1|-
ASEQGTTQY
>TRBJ2-3|TRBV15|TRBD1
ATSRGDSTDTQY
>TRBJ2-7|TRBV29-1|-
SVEGARSYEQY
>TRBJ2-1|TRBV7-2|-
ASSLGSLAPMDEQF
>TRBJ2-5|TRBV6-1|TRBD1
ASLTGGETQY